Listed here are 9 T cell receptor beta chains from one sample, sequenced in a study of blood T cells in healthy people across ages (dated by TCRdb to the mid-2010s). The method was 5' RACE. Sequenced on an Illumina HiSeq 2500. A second about 6 to 11 cycle PCR used a sample-barcoded 5' primer and a J-beta primer mix. The raw public data were reprocessed by TCRdb itself: fastp quality trimming at Q25, MiXCR clonotype calling, in-frame beta chains only. Records with the same CDR3 protein are collapsed into one entry carrying the most frequent genes and DNA. This sample comprises more than 1,000,000 distinct CDR3 sequences, around 25% of them detected only once. In total, the top ten clones hold less than 0.75% of the sample. This sample also belongs to another study, concerning T cells of mothers and their children.

The sequencing sample was made of blood. All receptors derive from a girl aged 2-10 years in good health.

The genes are TRBV10-2 and TRBJ1-1, with D possibly matching TRBD1 (6 bases). V was cut by 1 base and J by 0 bases, with 9 bases left in between. The CDR3 contains 15 residues. Germline V gene lookup returns CDR1 WSHSY and CDR2 SAAADI. In nucleotides, the CDR3 is TGCGCCAGCAGTGAGTTAGGACAGCTGAACACTGAAGCTTTCTTT. Protein: CASSELGQLNTEAFF.

This clonotype was picked up a small number of times. J is TRBJ2-7 and V is TRBV27, with D perhaps matching TRBD1 (5 bases). In germline, CDR1 is MNHEY, CDR2 SMNVEV (reference sequence). Trimming removed 5 bases from V and 7 bases from J, with 15 bases in between. The CDR3 has 13 amino acids. The CDR3 sequence is CASSPQGIGEQYF. CDR3 sequence (DNA): TGTGCCAGCAGTCCGCAGGGAATCGGGGAGCAGTACTTC.

The rearrangement uses TRBV19 and TRBJ1-2; 9 bases line up with TRBD1. V gave up 5 bases and J gave up 8 bases; unmatched junction bases: 6. This CDR3 has 13 residues. The germline CDR1 and CDR2 sequences are LNHDA and SQIVND (reference sequence). The CDR3 reads CASSGTGRQGYTF. The DNA for the CDR3 is TGTGCCAGTAGTGGGACAGGGAGGCAAGGCTACACCTTC.

The V gene is TRBV11-2, the J gene TRBJ1-1; a possible D gene is TRBD1 (5 bases). Trimming removed 6 bases from V and 6 bases from J, with 11 bases in between. The germline gives CDR1 SGHAT, CDR2 FQNNGV. There are 12 residues in the CDR3. The CDR3 nucleotides read TGTGCCAGCAGACGCTGGGGGTCTGAAGCTTTCTTT. This sequence encodes CASRRWGSEAFF.

This clonotype was observed a handful of times. CDR3 in amino acids: CATTTGPRLNTGELFF. In DNA, the CDR3 is TGTGCGACCACAACAGGACCCCGATTAAACACCGGGGAGCTGTTTTTT. The chain combines TRBV7-9 with TRBJ2-2, with a tentative D call TRBD1 (5 bases). The CDR3 length is 16 residues. Per the germline V gene, CDR1 is SEHNR and CDR2 is FQNEAQ (reference sequence).

V gene TRBV6-2 or TRBV6-3 combines with J gene TRBJ2-7; the D call may be TRBD1 or TRBD2 (5 bases each). This CDR3 has 12 amino acids. Germline V gene data show CDR1 as MNHEY and CDR2 as SVGEGT. Trimming stripped 4 bases from V and 6 bases from J, with 10 bases between. CDR3 residues: CASSWGWGEQYF. CDR3 sequence (DNA): TGTGCCAGCAGTTGGGGGTGGGGCGAGCAGTACTTC.

The gene calls are TRBV7-8 and TRBJ2-3, with no clear D. This CDR3 has 15 residues. Germline assignment: CDR1 SGHVS and CDR2 FQNEAQ. Trimming cost V 5 bases and J 1 base, with 13 bases left between them. The CDR3 protein is CASSQYHVGTDTQYF. CDR3 nucleotides: TGTGCCAGCAGCCAATACCACGTGGGCACAGATACGCAGTATTTT.

The chain employs TRBV20-1 and TRBJ2-1; 13 positions agree with TRBD2. Gene TRBJ2-5 matches the end of the DNA better, so the J call may be wrong. This CDR3 spans 16 amino acids. Germline assignment: CDR1 DFQATT and CDR2 SNEGSKA (reference sequence). CDR3 sequence reads: CSATLGTSGDQETQYF. The CDR3 DNA reads as TGCAGTGCTACCCTAGGGACTAGCGGGGACCAAGAGACCCAGTACTTC.

This sequence joins TRBV27 and TRBJ2-7; 8 bases line up with TRBD2. The germline V gene has CDR1 MNHEY and CDR2 SMNVEV (reference sequence). Trimming at V came to 5 bases and at J to 2 bases, leaving 8 bases not matched to a gene. The CDR3 has 15 residues. CDR3 bases: TGTGCCAGCAGTCTTCCGGGACTAGGGGCCTACGAGCAGTACTTC. It yields the protein CASSLPGLGAYEQYF.